Sequencing of this T cell receptor (beta chain) was carried out in a study of blood T cell repertoires in COVID-19. Across the study: Some COVID-19 samples were acute and others convalescent; all came from the United States, Italy and Spain. PBMCs, B-cell-depleted T cells, or T cells were the source of the cDNA or gDNA that made up the material.

Sequencing was performed with immunoSEQ multiplex PCR; in TCRdb, only in-frame clones are kept and a portion is missing. The profile covers 170,000 or so clones, with over 70% appearing a single time and roughly 2.9% taken by the ten largest. Germline trimming cut 4 bases from V and 5 bases from J; bases unmatched to any gene: 2. The CDR3 extends over 14 amino acids. Germline CDR1 is LGHDT and CDR2 is YNNKEL (reference sequence). The sequenced sample was peripheral blood. The receptor was derived from an older woman with acute or convalescent COVID-19. The J gene is TRBJ1-1, the V gene TRBV3-1 (or the pseudogene TRBV3-2); 12 bases match TRBD1. For the CDR3, the DNA is TGTGCCAGCAGCCGGGACAGGGGGCGGACTGAAGCTTTCTTT. As protein: CASSRDRGRTEAFF.